The 14 T cell receptor beta chains below were found in one sample sequenced in a study of shared clonotypes between healthy human individuals (TCRdb year 2020). The library relied on the immunoSEQ multiplex PCR assay. TCRdb re-hosts the immuneACCESS table, in-frame sequences only. Its copies lack some clones; in the studies checked, an unresolved V gene accounts for under half of them, and the cause for the rest is not known. Present in this sample are 400,000 to 600,000 clones, about 80% of which were seen just once. Clones ranked in the top ten supply roughly an eighth of the sample. The source material was PBMCs. The receptors come from a woman between 40 and 55 years old in good health. Some clones in this sample may be carry-over from other donors' samples.

This clone has a single count. Other nucleotide sequences in the sample specify the same CDR3. The chain uses TRBV6-5 and TRBJ2-1, with D perhaps matching TRBD2 (5 bases). Germline V gives CDR1 MNHEY, CDR2 SVGAGI. There are 12 residues in the CDR3. Between the trimmed V and J ends, which lost 2 bases and 7 bases, there was a span of 6 bases. CDR3 sequence reads: CASSYGGNEQFF. CDR3 DNA sequence: TGTGCCAGCAGTTACGGAGGAAATGAGCAGTTCTTC.

The gene calls are TRBV18 and TRBJ2-5, with a tentative D call TRBD1 (5 bases). The CDR3 runs 15 residues. V lost 2 bases, J lost 1 base, and 11 bases lay in between. Germline V gene sequence: CDR1 KGHSH, CDR2 LQKENI. The CDR3 protein is CASSPGQGIQETQYF. In DNA form, the CDR3 reads TGTGCCAGCTCACCAGGGCAGGGTATCCAAGAGACCCAGTACTTC. Using reference TRBV18 and TRBJ2-5 for the parts outside the CDR3, the full variable domain is NAGVMQNPRHLVRRRGQEARLRCSPMKGHSHVYWYRQLPEEGLKFMVYLQKENIIDESGMPKERFSAEFPKEGPSILRIQQVVRGDSAAYFCASSPGQGIQETQYFGPGTRLLVL.

Details on this clone: Additional DNA sequences in this sample encode the identical CDR3. The chain has TRBV9 and TRBJ2-3; possibly TRBD1 for D (5 bases). Germline CDR1 reads SGDLS; CDR2 reads YYNGEE. V was clipped by 0 bases and J by 3 bases, with 5 bases between them. The CDR3 runs to 13 residues. CDR3 sequence reads: CASSVDRTDTQYF. CDR3 coding DNA: TGTGCCAGCAGCGTAGACAGGACAGATACGCAGTATTTT.

This chain joins TRBV28 and TRBJ2-5; 12 nucleotides line up with TRBD2. J lost 5 bases, V lost 5 bases, and 9 bases had no gene match. Germline V gives CDR1 MDHEN, CDR2 SYDVKM. The CDR3 contains 16 residues. The CDR3 DNA reads TGTGCCAGCAGTCGGATACTAGCGGGAGGTCTTGAGACCCAGTACTTC. Translating it yields CASSRILAGGLETQYF.

The sample holds one count of this clone. V and J are TRBV14 and TRBJ2-2; a weak D match, TRBD1 (6 bases). This CDR3 is built from 16 residues. The germline V and J ends were trimmed by 2 bases and 1 base, with 11 bases remaining between them. Germline CDR1 is SGHDN and CDR2 is FVKESK. The CDR3 nucleotides are TGTGCCAGCAGCCAAATCGAGGGGGTGAACACCGGGGAGCTGTTTTTT. Its protein is CASSQIEGVNTGELFF. The variable domain in full, completed from reference TRBV14 and TRBJ2-2, reads EAGVTQFPSHSVIEKGQTVTLRCDPISGHDNLYWYRRVMGKEIKFLLHFVKESKQDESGMPNNRFLAERTGGTYSTLKVQPAELEDSGVYFCASSQIEGVNTGELFFGEGSRLTVL.

This clone was seen only a few times. This chain joins TRBV28 and TRBJ1-1; D not certain. Germline V lookup: CDR1 MDHEN, CDR2 SYDVKM. The CDR3 covers 18 residues. V lost 4 bases and J 1 base, leaving 22 bases between the germline ends. CDR3 in DNA: TGTGCCAGCAGTTCTTTTTCAGGTTTCATCGACAAGAACACTGAAGCTTTCTTT. This translates into CASSSFSGFIDKNTEAFF.

This clone was observed once. The rearrangement joins TRBV10-3 to TRBJ2-7; no clear D gene. The CDR3 sequence is 13 residues long. The germline V and J ends were trimmed by 3 bases and 0 bases, with 6 bases remaining between them. Germline V lookup: CDR1 ENHRY, CDR2 SYGVKD. CDR3 nucleotides: TGTGCCATCAGTGATCCGAACTCCTACGAGCAGTACTTC. It yields the protein CAISDPNSYEQYF.

The V call is TRBV6-5, the J call TRBJ2-1; D is perhaps TRBD1 (6 bases). From germline, CDR1 is MNHEY and CDR2 SVGAGI. The length of the CDR3 is 13 residues. Trimming stripped 5 bases from V and 6 bases from J, with 11 bases between. The CDR3 DNA reads TGTGCCAGCAGTAAGCCAGGGGTCAATGAGCAGTTCTTC. Its translation is CASSKPGVNEQFF.

The chain has TRBV6-1 and TRBJ2-1; D remains ambiguous. The length of the CDR3 is 13 residues. Trimming removed 8 bases from V and 5 bases from J, with 13 bases in between. In germline, CDR1 is MNHNS, CDR2 SASEGT. The CDR3 loop reads CASDSEGHNEQFF. The CDR3 nucleotides are TGTGCCAGCGATTCCGAAGGGCACAATGAGCAGTTCTTC.

Comments on this clone: The same CDR3 is also encoded by other DNA sequences in this sample. The chain recombines TRBV5-4 with TRBJ2-5; 8 bases fit TRBD2. With V trimmed by 0 bases and J by 4 bases, 2 bases remained unmatched. CDR1 is SGHNT, CDR2 YYREEE, per germline (reference sequence). The CDR3 runs 14 residues. The CDR3, as DNA: TGTGCCAGCAGCTTGGCGGGAGGGGTAGAGACCCAGTACTTC. It encodes CASSLAGGVETQYF. Filled out from reference TRBV5-4 and TRBJ2-5, the complete variable domain reads ETGVTQSPTHLIKTRGQQVTLRCSSQSGHNTVSWYQQALGQGPQFIFQYYREEENGRGNFPPRFSGLQFPNYSSELNVNALELDDSALYLCASSLAGGVETQYFGPGTRLLVL.

The chain combines TRBV5-6 with TRBJ2-3, with 9 nucleotides matching TRBD2. The CDR3 totals 17 residues. Germline V lookup: CDR1 SGHDT, CDR2 YYEEEE. The J segment lost 0 bases and the V segment lost 2 bases, leaving 7 bases of the junction unmatched. This CDR3 is CASSLLAGITSTDTQYF. For the CDR3, the DNA is TGTGCCAGCAGCTTACTAGCGGGCATTACTAGCACAGATACGCAGTATTTT.

This clone showed up many times. The genes are TRBV7-2 and TRBJ2-5; D ambiguous. Trimming took 2 bases from V and 5 from J, leaving 6 bases between them. This CDR3 contains 12 residues. The germline gives CDR1 SGHTA, CDR2 FQGNSA. CDR3 sequence reads: CASSLWLETQYF. The CDR3 region has the DNA TGTGCCAGCAGCTTATGGCTGGAGACCCAGTACTTC.

The rearrangement uses TRBV6-6 and TRBJ2-7, with D hard to call. The V gene's germline CDR1 is MNHNY and CDR2 SVGAGI (reference sequence). The CDR3 contains 13 residues. Trimming removed 2 bases from V and 4 bases from J, with 9 bases in between. This CDR3 reads CASSYTERYEQYF. DNA of the CDR3: TGTGCCAGCAGTTACACGGAGAGATACGAGCAGTACTTC.

For this clone: The junction does not match germline at one end; this may be a read error. At the DNA level, this CDR3 is encoded by other sequences in the same sample as well. This chain joins TRBV18 and TRBJ2-2; no definite D call. CDR3 length: 13 amino acids. Germline assignment: CDR1 KGHSH and CDR2 LQKENI. The CDR3: CASSPQNTGELFF. The CDR3 coding sequence is TGTGCCAGCTCCCCACAGAACACCGGGGAGCTGTTTTTT.